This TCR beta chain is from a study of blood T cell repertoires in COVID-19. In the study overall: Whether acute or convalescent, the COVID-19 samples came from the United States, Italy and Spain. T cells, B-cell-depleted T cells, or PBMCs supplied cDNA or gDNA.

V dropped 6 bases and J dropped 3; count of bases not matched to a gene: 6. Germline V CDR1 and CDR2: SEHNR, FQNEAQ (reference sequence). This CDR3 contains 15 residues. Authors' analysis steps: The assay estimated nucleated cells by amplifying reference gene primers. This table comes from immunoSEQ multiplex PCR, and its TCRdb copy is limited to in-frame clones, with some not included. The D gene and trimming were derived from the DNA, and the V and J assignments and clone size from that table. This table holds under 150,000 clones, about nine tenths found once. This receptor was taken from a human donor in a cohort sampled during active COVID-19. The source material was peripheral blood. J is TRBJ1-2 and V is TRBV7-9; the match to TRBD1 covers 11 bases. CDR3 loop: CASSPGQGAYYGYTF. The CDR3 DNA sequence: TGTGCCAGCAGTCCCGGACAGGGGGCTTACTATGGCTACACCTTC.